This T cell receptor (beta chain) was identified in a study of blood T cell repertoires in COVID-19. Study in general: The study drew acute and convalescent COVID-19 samples from the United States, Italy and Spain.

Germline trimming cut 4 bases from V and 3 bases from J; bases unmatched to any gene: 10. From germline, CDR1 is SGHDT and CDR2 YYEEEE. This CDR3 contains 15 residues. Sequenced by immunoSEQ multiplex PCR; TCRdb stores in-frame clones only, minus some. The sample includes tens of thousands of clones, approximately 82% of them seen just once. The clonotype comes from a man aged 55 to 70 with acute or convalescent COVID-19. Source material: peripheral blood. The rearrangement uses TRBV5-6 and TRBJ2-7; the match to TRBD1 covers 7 bases. This chain's CDR3 is CASSNFPGQLYEQYF. The CDR3 region has the DNA TGTGCCAGCAGCAACTTCCCGGGACAGCTCTACGAGCAGTACTTC.